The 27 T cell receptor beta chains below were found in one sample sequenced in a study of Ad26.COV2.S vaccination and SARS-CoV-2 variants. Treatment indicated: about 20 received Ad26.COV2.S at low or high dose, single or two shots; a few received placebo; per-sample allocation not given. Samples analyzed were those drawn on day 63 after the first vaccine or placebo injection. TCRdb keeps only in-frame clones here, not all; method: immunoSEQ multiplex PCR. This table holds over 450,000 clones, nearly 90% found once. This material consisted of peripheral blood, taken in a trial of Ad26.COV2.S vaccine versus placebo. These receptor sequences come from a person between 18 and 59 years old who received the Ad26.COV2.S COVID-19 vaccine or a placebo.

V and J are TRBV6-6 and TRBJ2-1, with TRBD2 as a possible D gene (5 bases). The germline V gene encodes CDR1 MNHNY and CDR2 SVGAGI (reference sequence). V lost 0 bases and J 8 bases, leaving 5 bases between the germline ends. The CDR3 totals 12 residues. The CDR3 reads CASSYSSDEQFF. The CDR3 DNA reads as TGTGCCAGCAGTTACTCTAGCGATGAGCAGTTCTTC.

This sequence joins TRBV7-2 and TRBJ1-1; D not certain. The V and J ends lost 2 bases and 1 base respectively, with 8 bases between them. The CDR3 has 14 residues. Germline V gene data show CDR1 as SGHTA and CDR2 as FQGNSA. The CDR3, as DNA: TGTGCCAGCAGCTTATTCGTGGGGAACACTGAAGCTTTCTTT. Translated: CASSLFVGNTEAFF.

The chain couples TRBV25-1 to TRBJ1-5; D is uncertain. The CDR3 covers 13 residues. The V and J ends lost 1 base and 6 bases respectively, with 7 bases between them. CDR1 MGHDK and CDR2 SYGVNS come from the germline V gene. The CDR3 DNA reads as TGTGCCAGCAGTGAATCGGGGTCTCAGCCCCAGCATTTT. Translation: CASSESGSQPQHF.

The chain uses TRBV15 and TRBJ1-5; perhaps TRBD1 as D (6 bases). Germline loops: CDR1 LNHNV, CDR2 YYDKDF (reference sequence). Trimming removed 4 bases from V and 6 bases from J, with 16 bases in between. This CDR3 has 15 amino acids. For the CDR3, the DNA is TGTGCCACCAGCACCGACAGGTTCGTAGGTCAGCCCCAGCATTTT. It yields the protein CATSTDRFVGQPQHF.

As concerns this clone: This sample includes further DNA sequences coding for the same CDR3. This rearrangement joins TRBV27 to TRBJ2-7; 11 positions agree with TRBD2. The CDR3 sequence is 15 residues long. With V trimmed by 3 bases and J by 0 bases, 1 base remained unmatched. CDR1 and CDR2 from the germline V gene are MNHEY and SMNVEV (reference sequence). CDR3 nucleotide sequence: TGTGCCAGCAGTTTTGGGACTAGCGGCTCCTACGAGCAGTACTTC. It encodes CASSFGTSGSYEQYF.

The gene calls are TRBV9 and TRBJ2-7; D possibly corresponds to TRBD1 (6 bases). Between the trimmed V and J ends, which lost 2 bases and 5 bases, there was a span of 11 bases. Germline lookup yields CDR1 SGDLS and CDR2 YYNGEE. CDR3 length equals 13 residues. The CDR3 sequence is CASSVNRDNEQYF. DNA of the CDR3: TGTGCCAGCAGCGTTAACAGGGACAACGAGCAGTACTTC.

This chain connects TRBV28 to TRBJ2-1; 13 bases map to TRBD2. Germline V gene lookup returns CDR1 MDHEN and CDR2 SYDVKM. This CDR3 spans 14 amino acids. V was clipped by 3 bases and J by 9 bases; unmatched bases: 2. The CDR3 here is CASSLTSGRREQFF. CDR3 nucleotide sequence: TGTGCCAGCAGTTTGACTAGCGGGAGGCGTGAGCAGTTCTTC.

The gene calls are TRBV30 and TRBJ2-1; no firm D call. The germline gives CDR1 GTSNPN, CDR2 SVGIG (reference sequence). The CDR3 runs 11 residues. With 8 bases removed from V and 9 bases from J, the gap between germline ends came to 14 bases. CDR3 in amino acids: CAAGFRPEQFF. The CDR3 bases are TGTGCCGCCGGATTCCGCCCTGAGCAGTTCTTC. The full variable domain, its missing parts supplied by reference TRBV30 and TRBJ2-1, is SQTIHQWPATLVQPVGSPLSLECTVEGTSNPNLYWYRQAAGRGLQLLFYSVGIGQISSEVPQNLSASRPQDRQFILSSKKLLLSDSGFYLCAAGFRPEQFFGPGTRLTVL.

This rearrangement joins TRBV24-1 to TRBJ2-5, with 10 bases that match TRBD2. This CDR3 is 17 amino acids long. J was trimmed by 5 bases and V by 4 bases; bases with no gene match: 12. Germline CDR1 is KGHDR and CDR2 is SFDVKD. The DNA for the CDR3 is TGTGCCACCAGTGACTCGAACAGCGGGAGGGCCTTGGAGACCCAGTACTTC. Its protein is CATSDSNSGRALETQYF.

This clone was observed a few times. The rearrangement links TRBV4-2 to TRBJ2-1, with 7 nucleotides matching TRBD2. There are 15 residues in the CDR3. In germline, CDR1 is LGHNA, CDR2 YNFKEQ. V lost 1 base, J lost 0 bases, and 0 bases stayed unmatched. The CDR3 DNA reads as TGTGCCAGCAGCCAAGGGACTAGCTCCTACAATGAGCAGTTCTTC. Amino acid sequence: CASSQGTSSYNEQFF.

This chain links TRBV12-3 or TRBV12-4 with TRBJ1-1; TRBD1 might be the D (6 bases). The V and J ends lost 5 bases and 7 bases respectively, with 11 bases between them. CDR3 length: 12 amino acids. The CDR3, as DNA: TGTGCCAGCAGTGCAAAGGGGGTTGAAGCTTTCTTT. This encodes CASSAKGVEAFF.

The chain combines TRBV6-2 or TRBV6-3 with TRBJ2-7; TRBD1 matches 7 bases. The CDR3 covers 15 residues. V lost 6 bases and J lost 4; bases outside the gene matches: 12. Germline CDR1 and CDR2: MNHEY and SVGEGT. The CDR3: CASSVLSTGVYEQYF. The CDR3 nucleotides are TGTGCCAGCAGCGTACTTAGCACAGGGGTTTACGAGCAGTACTTC.

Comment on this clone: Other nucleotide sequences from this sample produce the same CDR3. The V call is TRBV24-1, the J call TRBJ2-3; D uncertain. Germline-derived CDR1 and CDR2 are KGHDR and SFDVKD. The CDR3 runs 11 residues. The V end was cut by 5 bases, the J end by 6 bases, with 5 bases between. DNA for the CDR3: TGTGCCACCAGTGGTGCGGATACGCAGTATTTT. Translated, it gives CATSGADTQYF.

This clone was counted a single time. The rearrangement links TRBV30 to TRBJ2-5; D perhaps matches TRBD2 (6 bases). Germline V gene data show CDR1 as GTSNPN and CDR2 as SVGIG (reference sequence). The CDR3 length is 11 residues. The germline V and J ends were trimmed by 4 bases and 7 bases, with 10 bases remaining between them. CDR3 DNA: TGTGCCTGGAATTTCGGGGGGACCCAGTACTTC. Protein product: CAWNFGGTQYF.

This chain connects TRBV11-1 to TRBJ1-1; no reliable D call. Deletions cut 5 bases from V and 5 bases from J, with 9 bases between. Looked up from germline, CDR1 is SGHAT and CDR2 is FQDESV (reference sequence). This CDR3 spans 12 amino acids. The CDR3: CASSLLRTEAFF. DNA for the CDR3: TGTGCCAGCAGCCTCTTAAGGACTGAAGCTTTCTTT.

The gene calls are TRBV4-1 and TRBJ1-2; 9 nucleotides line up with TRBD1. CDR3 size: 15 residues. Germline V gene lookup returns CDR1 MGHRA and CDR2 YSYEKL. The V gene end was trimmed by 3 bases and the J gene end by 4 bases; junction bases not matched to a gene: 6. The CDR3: CASSQKTGGGYGYTF. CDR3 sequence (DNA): TGCGCCAGCAGCCAGAAAACAGGGGGCGGCTATGGCTACACCTTC.

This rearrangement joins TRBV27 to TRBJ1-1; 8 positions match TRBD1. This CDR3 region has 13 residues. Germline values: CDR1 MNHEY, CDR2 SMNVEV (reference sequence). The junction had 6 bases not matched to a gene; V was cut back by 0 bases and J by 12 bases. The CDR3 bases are TGTGCCAGCAGTTTATCGTGGACAGGGTTAACTTTCTTT. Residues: CASSLSWTGLTFF.

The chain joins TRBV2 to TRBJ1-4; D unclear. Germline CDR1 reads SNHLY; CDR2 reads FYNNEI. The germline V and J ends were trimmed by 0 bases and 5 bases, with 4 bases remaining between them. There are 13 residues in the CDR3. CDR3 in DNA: TGTGCCAGCAGTGAAGCCAGAAATGAAAAACTGTTTTTT. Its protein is CASSEARNEKLFF. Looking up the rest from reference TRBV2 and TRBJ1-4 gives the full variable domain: EPEVTQTPSHQVTQMGQEVILRCVPISNHLYFYWYRQILGQKVEFLVSFYNNEISEKSEIFDDQFSVERPDGSNFTLKIRSTKLEDSAMYFCASSEARNEKLFFGSGTQLSVL.

CDR3 bases: TGTGCCAGCAGCCGCAGCGGTGAGAACACCGGGGAGCTGTTTTTT. Amino acids: CASSRSGENTGELFF. The gene calls are TRBV4-2 and TRBJ2-2, with D possibly TRBD2 on 5 matching bases. V shed 4 bases and J shed 1 base, with 10 bases lying between them. This CDR3 comprises 15 residues. CDR1 LGHNA and CDR2 YNFKEQ come from the germline V gene.

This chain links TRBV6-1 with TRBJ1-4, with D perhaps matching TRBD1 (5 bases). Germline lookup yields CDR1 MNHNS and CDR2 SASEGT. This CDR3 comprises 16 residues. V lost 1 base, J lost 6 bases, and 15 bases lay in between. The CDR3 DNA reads TGTGCCAGCAGTGAAGTTCGGAGGGGCTTCGATGAAAAACTGTTTTTT. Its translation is CASSEVRRGFDEKLFF.

The CDR3 protein is CASSYSGQSYEQYF. The DNA for the CDR3 is TGTGCCAGCAGTTACTCGGGACAGTCCTACGAGCAGTACTTC. The chain has TRBV6-5 and TRBJ2-7, with 7 bases aligning to TRBD1. J was trimmed by 1 base and V by 0 bases; bases with no gene match: 0. The germline V gene has CDR1 MNHEY and CDR2 SVGAGI. This CDR3 region has 14 residues.

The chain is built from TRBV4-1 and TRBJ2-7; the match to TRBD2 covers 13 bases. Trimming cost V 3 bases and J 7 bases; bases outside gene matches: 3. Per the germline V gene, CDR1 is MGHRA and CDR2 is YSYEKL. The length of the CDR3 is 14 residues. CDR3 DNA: TGCGCCAGCAGCCAGGGACTAGCGGGAAATGAGCAGTACTTC. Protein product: CASSQGLAGNEQYF.

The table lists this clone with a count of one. Here the CDR3 reads CASSQRPGTGVGANVLTF. CDR3 nucleotides: TGCGCCAGCAGTCAGCGTCCCGGGACAGGGGTTGGGGCCAACGTCCTGACTTTC. The genes are TRBV23-1 and TRBJ2-6; the match to TRBD1 covers 10 bases. TRBV23-1 is annotated as an ORF whose role is uncertain. J was trimmed by 3 bases and V by 3 bases; bases with no gene match: 8. The CDR3 totals 18 residues.

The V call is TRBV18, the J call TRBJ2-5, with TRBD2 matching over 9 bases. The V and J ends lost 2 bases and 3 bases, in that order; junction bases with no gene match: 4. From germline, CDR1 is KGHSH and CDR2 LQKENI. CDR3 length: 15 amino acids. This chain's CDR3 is CASSPVTSGEETQYF. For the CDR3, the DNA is TGTGCCAGCTCACCAGTGACTAGCGGTGAAGAGACCCAGTACTTC.

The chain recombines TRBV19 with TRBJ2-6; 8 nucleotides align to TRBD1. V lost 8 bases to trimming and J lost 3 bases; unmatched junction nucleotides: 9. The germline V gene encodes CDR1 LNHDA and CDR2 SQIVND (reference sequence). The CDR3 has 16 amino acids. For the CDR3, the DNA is TGTGCCAGTGATGCAGGGGGCGCAAGTGGGGCCAACGTCCTGACTTTC. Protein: CASDAGGASGANVLTF.

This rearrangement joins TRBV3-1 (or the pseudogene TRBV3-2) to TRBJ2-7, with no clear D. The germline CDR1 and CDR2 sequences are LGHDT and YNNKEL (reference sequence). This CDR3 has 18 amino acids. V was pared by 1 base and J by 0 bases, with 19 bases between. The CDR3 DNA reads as TGTGCCAGCAGCCAAGGTTGGGGAAAGGGTAGGACCTCCTACGAGCAGTACTTC. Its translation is CASSQGWGKGRTSYEQYF.

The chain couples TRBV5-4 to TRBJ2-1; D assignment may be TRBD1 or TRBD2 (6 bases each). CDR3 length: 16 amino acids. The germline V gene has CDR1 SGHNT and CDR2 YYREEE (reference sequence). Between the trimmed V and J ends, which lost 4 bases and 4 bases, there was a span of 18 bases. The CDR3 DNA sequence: TGTGCCAGCAGCCCGGGGACACCCGGAGGGTACAATGAGCAGTTCTTC. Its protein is CASSPGTPGGYNEQFF.